This T cell receptor (beta chain) derives from a study of cytomegalovirus exposure and HLA in healthy donors. Study at large: There were fewer than 130 million unique TCR beta sequences, drawn from some 180 million T cells, in an earlier analysis.

Worth noting for this clone: The antigen is unknown.

Study results and caveats: Most TCRs appeared rarely, but some public TCRs recurred in many donors.

Germline V lookup: CDR1 MNHEY, CDR2 SVGAGI. The CDR3 is 12 residues long. With 7 bases removed from V and 2 bases from J, the gap between germline ends came to 9 bases. PCR amplification relied on 60 Vbeta primers (plus 13 Jbeta primers). Clones were read by immunoSEQ multiplex PCR, and TCRdb kept only the in-frame ones, dropping some. This table holds more than 100,000 clones, more than 80% found once. This chain links TRBV6-5 with TRBJ2-7; D remains unclear. The receptor was isolated from a middle-aged man in good health and CMV-seronegative. Material: PBMCs. The CDR3 here is CASTGSAYEQYF. The CDR3 coding sequence is TGTGCCAGCACCGGTTCCGCCTACGAGCAGTACTTC.